What follows are 15 T cell receptor beta chains derived from one specimen sequenced in a study of vaccination and CD4 T cells after COVID-19. With the Oncomine TCR Beta short-read assay, DNA from cultured CD4+ T cells was sequenced. Using its own MiXCR run on the PCR reads, TCRdb lists one record per CDR3 protein. The table includes roughly 24,000 distinct CDR3 sequences, roughly 64% detected once. Their antigens are not known. Treatment reported: approximately 9-day PBMC culture with coronavirus spike peptide pools or control peptides (ViraFEST assay). Specimen: CD4+ T cells from blood, cultured in vitro. All receptors derive from a human donor who had recovered from COVID-19.

This chain connects TRBV11-2 to TRBJ2-7; 7 nucleotides align to TRBD2. Unmatched junction bases numbered 8, after V lost 4 bases and J lost 5 bases. The germline V gene has CDR1 SGHAT and CDR2 FQNNGV. The CDR3 totals 14 residues. DNA for the CDR3: TGTGCCAGCAGCTGGACGGGGGGAAATGACGAGCAGTACTTC. Translating gives CASSWTGGNDEQYF. The whole variable domain, remainder taken from reference TRBV11-2 and TRBJ2-7, is EAGVAQSPRYKIIEKRQSVAFWCNPISGHATLYWYQQILGQGPKLLIQFQNNGVVDDSQLPKDRFSAERLKGVDSTLKIQPAKLEDSAVYLCASSWTGGNDEQYFGPGTRLTVT.

In its sample, this clonotype was seen once. The V call is TRBV4-1, the J call TRBJ2-4; 8 bases agree with TRBD2. The ends lost 1 base at V and 5 bases at J; junction bases unmatched: 4. The V gene's germline CDR1 is MGHRA and CDR2 YSYEKL. This CDR3 has 15 residues. Here the CDR3 reads CASSQVQAGENIQYF. DNA for the CDR3: TGCGCCAGCAGCCAAGTGCAAGCGGGAGAAAACATTCAGTACTTC.

The chain is built from TRBV7-9 and TRBJ2-5, with D uncertain. The V end lost 1 base, the J end lost 4 bases, and 10 bases lay between the germline ends. The CDR3 extends over 14 amino acids. Germline assignment: CDR1 SEHNR and CDR2 FQNEAQ (reference sequence). The CDR3 DNA sequence: TGTGCCAGCAGCTTAGGCCCGGTTTCAGAGACCCAGTACTTC. It is translated as CASSLGPVSETQYF.

This rearrangement joins TRBV7-8 to TRBJ1-4; D perhaps matches TRBD1 (5 bases). Germline CDR1 is SGHVS and CDR2 is FQNEAQ. Between the trimmed V and J ends, which lost 3 bases and 3 bases, there was a span of 11 bases. The CDR3 sequence is 15 residues long. The CDR3 bases are TGTGCCAGCAGCTTCTTGGGGGTGTCTAATGAAAAACTGTTTTTT. Translated: CASSFLGVSNEKLFF.

The gene calls are TRBV7-2 and TRBJ2-6; D is possibly TRBD1 (6 bases). The CDR3 extends over 14 amino acids. Looked up from germline, CDR1 is SGHTA and CDR2 is FQGNSA. V was pared by 5 bases and J by 4 bases, with 9 bases between. CDR3 region: CASSPGDGANVLTF. CDR3 sequence (DNA): TGTGCCAGCAGCCCAGGGGACGGGGCCAACGTCCTGACTTTC.

This clonotype was counted a few times. The chain carries TRBV5-3 and TRBJ2-3; 12 nucleotides match TRBD2. TRBV5-3 carries the ORF label, with uncertain function. This CDR3 is 15 amino acids long. The V segment lost 4 bases and the J segment 4 bases; nucleotides outside the gene matches: 4. The CDR3 is CARSRTSGIADTQYF. The CDR3 nucleotides are TGTGCCAGAAGCCGGACTAGCGGGATCGCAGATACGCAGTATTTT.

V gene TRBV2 combines with J gene TRBJ2-7; 7 nucleotides match TRBD1. CDR1 is SNHLY and CDR2 is FYNNEI in the germline V gene. Unmatched junction bases numbered 6, after V lost 3 bases and J lost 1 base. The CDR3 sequence is 15 residues long. The CDR3 here is CASSDFGQVSYEQYF. The CDR3 nucleotides read TGTGCCAGCAGTGATTTCGGACAGGTATCCTACGAGCAGTACTTC.

This clonotype was found once. V and J are TRBV7-7 and TRBJ2-2, with D possibly TRBD1 on 6 matching bases. CDR3 length equals 14 residues. The V gene's germline CDR1 is SSHAT and CDR2 FNYEAQ (reference sequence). Trimming removed 4 bases from V and 5 bases from J, with 11 bases in between. The CDR3 loop is CASSSARGTGELFF. The CDR3 DNA follows: TGTGCCAGCAGCTCCGCGAGGGGGACCGGGGAGCTGTTTTTT.

The chain combines TRBV10-3 with TRBJ2-3, with 12 bases fitting TRBD2. The length of the CDR3 is 16 residues. V was clipped by 6 bases and J by 8 bases; unmatched bases: 12. CDR1 and CDR2 from the germline V gene are ENHRY and SYGVKD. This CDR3 reads CAISPTSGSIVSTQYF. The DNA of the CDR3 is TGTGCCATCAGCCCGACTAGCGGGAGTATTGTAAGTACGCAGTATTTT.

The chain joins TRBV28 to TRBJ1-2, with a tentative D call TRBD1 (6 bases). Germline loops: CDR1 MDHEN, CDR2 SYDVKM. CDR3 size: 13 residues. The V and J ends lost 4 bases and 4 bases respectively, with 10 bases between them. For the CDR3, the DNA is TGTGCCAGCAGTTCCCAGGGGTTCTATGGCTACACCTTC. Protein: CASSSQGFYGYTF.

V gene TRBV7-2 combines with J gene TRBJ2-7; tentatively, D is TRBD1 or TRBD2 (5 bases each). Germline assignment: CDR1 SGHTA and CDR2 FQGNSA. The CDR3 consists of 15 residues. Trimming removed 3 bases from V and 3 bases from J, with 15 bases in between. CDR3 residues: CASSFPGLGHYEQYF. Here the CDR3 DNA reads TGTGCCAGCAGCTTCCCCGGACTGGGGCACTACGAGCAGTACTTC.

This chain links TRBV6-1 with TRBJ2-1, with TRBD2 matching over 8 bases. The CDR3 spans 16 residues. Germline assignment: CDR1 MNHNS and CDR2 SASEGT. J lost 4 bases, V lost 6 bases, and 11 bases had no gene match. CDR3 sequence reads: CASSDTGGAGYNEQFF. Here the CDR3 DNA reads TGTGCCAGCAGCGACACGGGGGGGGCGGGGTACAATGAGCAGTTCTTC.

V is TRBV19 and J is TRBJ1-1; D is ambiguous. The CDR3 consists of 14 residues. Trimming took off 4 bases at V and 5 bases at J, with 14 bases between the two ends. Germline V gene lookup returns CDR1 LNHDA and CDR2 SQIVND (reference sequence). The CDR3 here is CASSKGSGRTEAFF. The CDR3 DNA reads as TGTGCCAGTAGTAAGGGATCGGGAAGGACTGAAGCTTTCTTT.

The rearrangement links TRBV30 to TRBJ1-2; no clear D gene. The CDR3 runs to 13 residues. Germline CDR1 GTSNPN, CDR2 SVGIG (reference sequence). V lost 1 base and J 2 bases, leaving 8 bases between the germline ends. Here the CDR3 reads CAWSGQLNYGYTF. The CDR3 DNA reads as TGTGCCTGGAGTGGGCAGCTAAACTATGGCTACACCTTC.

This chain connects TRBV20-1 to TRBJ2-5; D may be TRBD1 (6 bases). The CDR3 spans 12 residues. The V end lost 6 bases, the J end lost 5 bases, and 13 bases lay between the germline ends. Germline values: CDR1 DFQATT, CDR2 SNEGSKA (reference sequence). The CDR3 sequence: CSARGTPETQYF. CDR3 nucleotides: TGCAGTGCGCGAGGGACACCGGAGACCCAGTACTTC.